This entry describes one TCR beta chain. Antigen specificity is unknown. This sample was taken from a study of neoadjuvant anti-PD-1 for oral cavity cancer. Study information: Before surgery, most patients got three to four biweekly 3 mg/kg nivolumab doses. Study-level results: Pretreatment Treg/Th17 ratio correlated inversely with post-treatment tumor clonality.

The CDR3 length is 15 residues. The ends were cut back, 0 bases at V and 7 bases at J, with 15 bases in the middle. CDR1 and CDR2 from the germline V gene are SNHLY and FYNNEI. Cohort: HPV-negative, locally advanced oral cavity squamous cell carcinoma patients. Clones were sequenced by immunoSEQ multiplex PCR, and TCRdb holds only the in-frame ones, with some missing. Among about 14,000 clones listed, less than 80% were seen once. The sequencing here drew on PBMCs, taken before nivolumab (anti-PD-1) treatment. The chain is built from TRBV2 and TRBJ1-1; D gene unclear. This clonotype was obtained from a person between 35 and 79 years old with oral cavity squamous cell carcinoma. The CDR3 bases are TGTGCCAGCAGTGAAGCGCTTCGGGGAAAGAGTGAAGCTTTCTTT. Translating it yields CASSEALRGKSEAFF.